One and the same sample provided the 13 T cell receptor beta chains below, sequenced in a study of T cells in Graves' hyperthyroidism and ophthalmopathy. The investigators amplified TCR beta CDR3 regions from RNA transcripts. The study used the HTBI primer set for a first-round RT-PCR of the TCR CDR3. TCRdb re-called the multiplex PCR reads with MiXCR, one entry per CDR3 protein. The table includes roughly 560,000 distinct CDR3 sequences, 14% to 15% detected once. Sequencing was done on a sample of blood. These receptors were taken from a woman aged 40 to 50 with Graves' ophthalmopathy.

This clonotype was observed at least ten times. The genes are TRBV20-1 and TRBJ2-5, with 7 positions matching TRBD2. CDR3 length: 13 amino acids. CDR1 is DFQATT and CDR2 is SNEGSKA in the germline V gene (reference sequence). The J segment lost 0 bases and the V segment lost 5 bases, leaving 3 bases of the junction unmatched. CDR3 region: CSADGLDQETQYF. In nucleotides, the CDR3 is TGCAGTGCTGACGGACTAGACCAAGAGACCCAGTACTTC.

The table lists this clonotype with many counts. The chain carries TRBV5-1 and TRBJ2-7, with 7 bases lining up with TRBD1. This CDR3 has 14 residues. In germline, CDR1 is SGHRS, CDR2 YFSETQ. J gave up 1 base and V 1 base, and 2 bases lay outside the gene matches. CDR3 region: CASSLNRGSYEQYF. The CDR3 nucleotides read TGCGCCAGCAGCTTGAACAGGGGATCCTACGAGCAGTACTTC. The full variable domain, completed using reference TRBV5-1 and TRBJ2-7, is KAGVTQTPRYLIKTRGQQVTLSCSPISGHRSVSWYQQTPGQGLQFLFEYFSETQRNKGNFPGRFSGRQFSNSRSEMNVSTLELGDSALYLCASSLNRGSYEQYFGPGTRLTVT.

Ten or more counts support this clonotype. J is TRBJ2-7 and V is TRBV5-1; 8 bases map to TRBD1. The CDR3 is made up of 15 amino acids. The germline V gene has CDR1 SGHRS and CDR2 YFSETQ. V gave up 0 bases and J gave up 5 bases; unmatched junction bases: 7. The CDR3 reads CASSLVPGQDHEQYF. DNA of the CDR3: TGCGCCAGCAGCTTGGTCCCGGGACAGGACCACGAGCAGTACTTC.

The rearrangement uses TRBV19 and TRBJ1-2, with a tentative D call TRBD1 (5 bases). The CDR3 sequence is 13 residues long. Looked up from germline, CDR1 is LNHDA and CDR2 is SQIVND (reference sequence). Trimming stripped 1 base from V and 5 bases from J, with 8 bases between. The CDR3 is CASSIAAGYGYTF. For the CDR3, the DNA is TGTGCCAGTAGTATAGCCGCAGGGTATGGCTACACCTTC.

The V call is TRBV27, the J call TRBJ1-1; 8 bases are shared with TRBD1. V lost 4 bases, J lost 6 bases, and 4 bases stayed unmatched. The CDR3 runs to 13 residues. The germline V gene has CDR1 MNHEY and CDR2 SMNVEV (reference sequence). CDR3 amino acids: CASSSGGRAEAFF. In DNA form, the CDR3 reads TGTGCCAGCAGTTCAGGGGGCCGGGCTGAAGCTTTCTTT.

The V gene is TRBV27, the J gene TRBJ1-5; tentatively, D is TRBD1 (6 bases). CDR1 MNHEY and CDR2 SMNVEV come from the germline V gene (reference sequence). V dropped 7 bases and J dropped 0 bases, with 22 bases sitting between them. The CDR3 loop spans 18 amino acids. CDR3 residues: CASTLRGGPSNSNQPQHF. The CDR3 nucleotides read TGTGCCAGCACCCTACGCGGGGGGCCGTCCAATAGCAATCAGCCCCAGCATTTT.

The chain has TRBV19 and TRBJ1-2; perhaps TRBD1 as D (6 bases). The CDR3 length is 15 residues. Between the trimmed V and J ends, which lost 11 bases and 0 bases, there was a span of 19 bases. Germline CDR1 reads LNHDA; CDR2 reads SQIVND (reference sequence). The CDR3 nucleotides read TGTGCCGCCGGACAGCAGCCAATTACTAACTATGGCTACACCTTC. Residues: CAAGQQPITNYGYTF.

This chain links TRBV12-3 or TRBV12-4 with TRBJ1-1; D uncertain. The CDR3 has 11 amino acids. V was trimmed by 1 base and J by 9 bases, leaving 6 bases between them. The CDR3 is CASSLGGKAFF. CDR3 DNA sequence: TGTGCCAGCAGTTTAGGAGGGAAAGCTTTCTTT.

This clonotype was seen many times. The chain joins TRBV12-3 or TRBV12-4 to TRBJ1-6; D is ambiguous. The V and J ends lost 6 bases and 5 bases respectively, with 5 bases between them. The CDR3 has 12 residues. CDR3 residues: CASSANNSPLHF. CDR3 nucleotides: TGTGCCAGCAGCGCCAATAATTCACCCCTCCACTTT.

The V gene is TRBV20-1, the J gene TRBJ2-7; 8 bases agree with TRBD2. CDR1 is DFQATT, CDR2 SNEGSKA, per germline (reference sequence). The trim removed 3 bases at V and 3 bases at J, leaving 13 bases unmatched. The CDR3 runs 16 residues. The CDR3 coding sequence is TGCAGTGCTAGGGCCCCCGGAGCGGGAGAAGACTACGAGCAGTACTTC. Translated, it gives CSARAPGAGEDYEQYF.

This rearrangement joins TRBV30 to TRBJ1-5; a weak D match, TRBD1 (6 bases). Germline loops: CDR1 GTSNPN, CDR2 SVGIG (reference sequence). Trimming took 2 bases from V and 3 from J, leaving 14 bases between them. The CDR3 length is 15 residues. The CDR3 reads CAWSPGRTVNQPQHF. The CDR3 DNA reads TGTGCCTGGAGTCCCGGTCGGACAGTCAATCAGCCCCAGCATTTT.

This clonotype was picked up many times. J is TRBJ1-1 and V is TRBV20-1; 8 bases fit TRBD1. V lost 5 bases and J lost 4; bases outside the gene matches: 9. CDR3 length: 14 residues. The germline CDR1 and CDR2 sequences are DFQATT and SNEGSKA (reference sequence). CDR3 sequence reads: CSAYQDRAATEAFF. CDR3 DNA sequence: TGCAGTGCTTATCAGGACAGGGCGGCCACTGAAGCTTTCTTT.

The table lists this clonotype with a few counts. The CDR3 protein is CASSLGYGSYEQYF. The CDR3 DNA reads TGTGCCAGCAGCTTAGGGTACGGATCCTACGAGCAGTACTTC. The V and J genes are TRBV7-9 and TRBJ2-7; no reliable D call. This CDR3 comprises 14 residues. Germline V gene data show CDR1 as SEHNR and CDR2 as FQNEAQ (reference sequence). Trimming removed 1 base at V and 1 base at J, with 8 bases between. The variable domain in full, completed from reference TRBV7-9 and TRBJ2-7, reads DTGVSQNPRHKITKRGQNVTFRCDPISEHNRLYWYRQTLGQGPEFLTYFQNEAQLEKSRLLSDRFSAERPKGSFSTLEIQRTEQGDSAMYLCASSLGYGSYEQYFGPGTRLTVT.